This entry lists 16 T cell receptor beta chains sequenced from one sample in a study of regulatory T cells in long-lasting Graves disease (dated by TCRdb to the early 2020s). Per the publication, the time point label means: newly diagnosed GD, antithyroid drugs for less than 3 months. For both TCR sequencing and RNA sequencing, RNA was extracted from PBMCs in TRIzol. Library method: multiplex PCR. Sequencing was performed on an Illumina HiSeq 4000. iRepertoire HTBI primers and Arm-PCR amplification of CDR3 regions were used to construct TCR beta libraries. TCRdb reprocessed the public reads (quality trimming at Q25 with fastp, clone calling with MiXCR) and kept in-frame beta chains. For every CDR3 protein sequence, its rows merge into one entry that carries the most common genes and DNA. This sample comprises hundreds of thousands of distinct CDR3 sequences, less than 15% of them detected only once. The ten largest clones take up roughly 9.7% of the sample.

This sample also belongs to another study, concerning T cells in Graves' hyperthyroidism and ophthalmopathy.

The sample here was peripheral blood mononuclear cells (PBMCs), taken at new diagnosis, from a patient treated with antithyroid drugs. These receptors all stem from a man aged 25 to 45 with Graves disease. Donor details come from another sample of the same person, matched by shared clones.

The chain is built from TRBV20-1 and TRBJ2-7; possibly TRBD2 for D (6 bases). Germline assignment: CDR1 DFQATT and CDR2 SNEGSKA (reference sequence). V was cut by 5 bases and J by 2 bases, with 10 bases left in between. This CDR3 comprises 12 residues. Here the CDR3 reads CSAASEAYEQYF. CDR3 DNA sequence: TGCAGTGCTGCTAGCGAGGCCTACGAGCAGTACTTC.

The chain carries TRBV29-1 and TRBJ2-7; 8 positions match TRBD1. The J segment lost 2 bases and the V segment lost 4 bases, leaving 4 bases of the junction unmatched. The length of the CDR3 is 13 residues. The germline V gene has CDR1 SQVTM and CDR2 ANQGSEA. In nucleotides, the CDR3 is TGCAGCGTTGGGACAGGGCGCACCTACGAGCAGTACTTC. Translation gives CSVGTGRTYEQYF.

This chain uses TRBV7-8 with TRBJ1-5; no firm D call. Germline V gene lookup returns CDR1 SGHVS and CDR2 FQNEAQ. V gave up 2 bases and J gave up 0 bases, with 17 bases separating them. The CDR3 loop spans 18 amino acids. This CDR3 reads CASSLSVSTEPSNQPQHF. CDR3 bases: TGTGCCAGCAGCTTATCGGTCTCGACGGAACCTAGCAATCAGCCCCAGCATTTT.

This clonotype showed up many times. The CDR3 protein is CASSMWGEQFF. In nucleotides, the CDR3 is TGTGCCAGCAGCATGTGGGGTGAGCAGTTCTTC. V usage is TRBV27 and J usage is TRBJ2-1; no firm D call. Trimming shortened V by 6 bases and J by 9 bases, and 9 bases separated the two germline ends. This CDR3 is built from 11 residues. Germline CDR1 reads MNHEY; CDR2 reads SMNVEV (reference sequence).

For this clonotype: A much larger clonotype is one base distant, so this may be a read error. J is TRBJ2-4 and V is TRBV7-7, with D perhaps TRBD1 or TRBD2 (6 bases each). The closer fit of TRBJ2-5 to the DNA end suggests the J call may be wrong. The length of the CDR3 is 17 residues. Germline CDR1 is SSHAT and CDR2 is FNYEAQ (reference sequence). The CDR3 DNA reads TGTGCTAGCAGTATAGGGGGTACGGGAGTAGGTCTGGAGACCCAGTACTTC. This codes for CASSIGGTGVGLETQYF.

In its sample, this clonotype was seen a few times. The chain is built from TRBV10-1 and TRBJ1-1; perhaps TRBD1 as D (6 bases). Trimming cost V 4 bases and J 6 bases, with 12 bases left between them. The germline CDR1 and CDR2 sequences are WNHNN and SYGVQD (reference sequence). The CDR3 is 13 residues long. The CDR3 nucleotides read TGCGCCAGCAGTGGATCAGGGGCGGCTGAAGCTTTCTTT. Amino acid sequence: CASSGSGAAEAFF.

This clonotype was seen ten or more times. This sequence joins TRBV7-9 and TRBJ2-1; possible D gene TRBD2, 5 bases. The CDR3 is 19 amino acids. The germline gives CDR1 SEHNR, CDR2 FQNEAQ (reference sequence). V shed 2 bases and J shed 0 bases, with 20 bases lying between them. The CDR3 coding sequence is TGTGCCAGCAGCTTAATGGTTGGGCTCGCGGACTTCTCCTACAATGAGCAGTTCTTC. It translates to CASSLMVGLADFSYNEQFF.

The chain uses TRBV5-8 and TRBJ1-4; 8 nucleotides match TRBD1. V gave up 5 bases and J gave up 8 bases; unmatched junction bases: 8. The germline V gene encodes CDR1 SGHTS and CDR2 YDEGEE. The CDR3 covers 14 residues. CDR3 loop: CASRPAGGGEKLFF. The DNA of the CDR3 is TGTGCCAGCAGGCCTGCAGGGGGCGGCGAAAAACTGTTTTTT.

In this sample, this clonotype turned up many times. The chain links TRBV5-1 to TRBJ2-1, with 9 nucleotides matching TRBD2. There are 16 residues in the CDR3. Germline-derived CDR1 and CDR2 are SGHRS and YFSETQ. J was trimmed by 5 bases and V by 0 bases; bases with no gene match: 6. CDR3 DNA: TGCGCCAGCAGCTTGGAGGGTAGCGGGGGTGACAATGAGCAGTTCTTC. Protein sequence: CASSLEGSGGDNEQFF. The variable domain in full, with the rest retrieved from reference TRBV5-1 and TRBJ2-1, is KAGVTQTPRYLIKTRGQQVTLSCSPISGHRSVSWYQQTPGQGLQFLFEYFSETQRNKGNFPGRFSGRQFSNSRSEMNVSTLELGDSALYLCASSLEGSGGDNEQFFGPGTRLTVL.

This sequence joins TRBV24-1 and TRBJ2-5, with unresolved D. Trimming pared 0 bases from V and 1 base from J, leaving 8 bases between. Per the germline V gene, CDR1 is KGHDR and CDR2 is SFDVKD. The CDR3 spans 15 residues. The CDR3: CATSDLAGFQETQYF. CDR3 sequence (DNA): TGTGCCACCAGTGATTTGGCTGGGTTCCAAGAGACCCAGTACTTC.

The chain joins TRBV12-3 or TRBV12-4 to TRBJ2-3, with 7 bases fitting TRBD2. The V segment lost 0 bases and the J segment 2 bases; nucleotides outside the gene matches: 8. CDR3 length: 17 residues. The CDR3 bases are TGTGCCAGCAGTTTAGCGCTCGGGGGAGGGCACACAGATACGCAGTATTTT. Amino acid sequence: CASSLALGGGHTDTQYF.

V is TRBV20-1 and J is TRBJ2-1; D gene unclear. The CDR3 consists of 15 residues. The ends were cut back, 6 bases at V and 0 bases at J, with 15 bases in the middle. In germline, CDR1 is DFQATT, CDR2 SNEGSKA (reference sequence). CDR3 loop: CSALLSSHSYNEQFF. CDR3 sequence (DNA): TGCAGTGCCCTTCTCAGCTCGCACTCCTACAATGAGCAGTTCTTC.

The chain is built from TRBV5-1 and TRBJ2-6; no definite D call. Germline lookup yields CDR1 SGHRS and CDR2 YFSETQ. The CDR3 has 14 residues. The V gene lost 0 bases and the J gene lost 4 bases, with 5 bases spanning the gap. CDR3 DNA: TGCGCCAGCAGCTTGGAGGCAGGGGCCAACGTCCTGACTTTC. As protein: CASSLEAGANVLTF.

There are many counts of this clonotype. The chain carries TRBV12-3 or TRBV12-4 and TRBJ2-3, with D tentatively TRBD2 (5 bases). Deletions cut 6 bases from V and 2 bases from J, with 9 bases between. This CDR3 has 13 amino acids. The CDR3 is CASSLGLTDTQYF. The CDR3 DNA sequence: TGTGCCAGCAGCCTTGGACTCACAGATACGCAGTATTTT.

This clonotype appeared a few times. The chain is built from TRBV6-5 and TRBJ2-3, with D tentatively TRBD1 or TRBD2 (5 bases each). Germline V gene sequence: CDR1 MNHEY, CDR2 SVGAGI. V was cut by 2 bases and J by 4 bases, with 16 bases left in between. The CDR3 runs 16 residues. DNA for the CDR3: TGTGCCAGCAGTTACGGGCCGGGACCCCCCCCAGATACGCAGTATTTT. Translation: CASSYGPGPPPDTQYF.

This clonotype was detected only a few times. V and J are TRBV25-1 and TRBJ2-2; D gene uncertain. V was trimmed by 5 bases and J by 6 bases, leaving 4 bases between them. CDR1 MGHDK and CDR2 SYGVNS come from the germline V gene. The length of the CDR3 is 11 residues. CDR3 nucleotides: TGTGCCAGCAGTATGCCCGGGGAGCTGTTTTTT. This sequence encodes CASSMPGELFF.